Below are 21 T cell receptor beta chains sequenced from a single sample in a study of OX40 agonist ivuxolimab in advanced cancers. The method was immunoSEQ multiplex PCR; TCRdb's version includes in-frame clones alone and lacks a portion of them. The sample shows 60,000 to 75,000 clones, 94% of them seen only once. The source was CD4+ or CD8+ T cells sorted from blood, collected in a trial of the OX40 agonist ivuxolimab. All receptors come from an adult with an advanced solid tumor such as melanoma, head and neck, liver or kidney cancer.

The chain uses TRBV9 and TRBJ2-5; D is ambiguous. Germline V gene lookup returns CDR1 SGDLS and CDR2 YYNGEE. The CDR3 extends over 17 amino acids. V dropped 1 base and J dropped 0 bases, with 16 bases sitting between them. CDR3: CASSVKSGLKYQETQYF. CDR3 nucleotide sequence: TGTGCCAGCAGCGTAAAGTCCGGGTTAAAGTACCAAGAGACCCAGTACTTC.

The rearrangement links TRBV27 to TRBJ2-1; D gene ambiguous. In germline, CDR1 is MNHEY, CDR2 SMNVEV (reference sequence). V dropped 5 bases and J dropped 1 base, with 15 bases sitting between them. This CDR3 spans 16 amino acids. In DNA form, the CDR3 reads TGTGCCAGCAGTCATGCAGTTGGGGAATCCTACAATGAGCAGTTCTTC. Its translation: CASSHAVGESYNEQFF.

Here the CDR3 DNA reads TGTGCCAGCAGCGGAGCGGGGGTAAACTACGAGCAGTACTTC. As protein: CASSGAGVNYEQYF. V is TRBV11-2 and J is TRBJ2-7, with TRBD2 matching 8 bases. Germline-derived CDR1 and CDR2 are SGHAT and FQNNGV. CDR3 length: 14 amino acids. V lost 5 bases, J lost 3 bases, and 6 bases stayed unmatched.

A single count supports this clone. This chain joins TRBV29-1 and TRBJ2-2; D is perhaps TRBD2 (5 bases). The germline V gene encodes CDR1 SQVTM and CDR2 ANQGSEA. The CDR3 spans 13 residues. Trimming removed 4 bases from V and 2 bases from J, with 8 bases in between. CDR3 amino acids: CSVVEVNTGELFF. In DNA form, the CDR3 reads TGCAGCGTTGTGGAGGTCAACACCGGGGAGCTGTTTTTT.

This rearrangement joins TRBV7-8 to TRBJ2-2; TRBD2 aligns across 12 bases. With 3 bases clipped from V and 7 bases from J, the junction kept 9 bases outside the gene matches. Germline V gene sequence: CDR1 SGHVS, CDR2 FQNEAQ. The CDR3 loop spans 17 amino acids. The CDR3 reads CASSFPLAGGPVGELFF. As DNA, the CDR3 is TGTGCCAGCAGCTTCCCCCTAGCGGGAGGGCCGGTCGGGGAGCTGTTTTTT.

V usage is TRBV7-8 and J usage is TRBJ2-5; TRBD1 matches 12 bases. The CDR3 sequence is 16 residues long. The germline gives CDR1 SGHVS, CDR2 FQNEAQ. With 0 bases clipped from V and 5 bases from J, the junction kept 4 bases outside the gene matches. The CDR3 loop is CASSLAGQGARETQYF. The DNA for the CDR3 is TGTGCCAGCAGCTTAGCGGGACAGGGGGCCCGTGAGACCCAGTACTTC. The full variable domain, with the rest looked up from reference TRBV7-8 and TRBJ2-5, is GAGVSQSPRYKVAKRGQDVALRCDPISGHVSLFWYQQALGQGPEFLTYFQNEAQLDKSGLPSDRFFAERPEGSVSTLKIQRTQQEDSAVYLCASSLAGQGARETQYFGPGTRLLVL.

The chain carries TRBV5-6 and TRBJ2-7; the D gene is possibly TRBD1 (6 bases). The germline gives CDR1 SGHDT, CDR2 YYEEEE. Trimming took 4 bases from V and 6 from J, leaving 11 bases between them. The CDR3 is 12 residues long. In DNA form, the CDR3 reads TGTGCCAGCAGCACAGGGTTCGCCGAGCAGTACTTC. It is translated as CASSTGFAEQYF. The complete variable domain, with remaining parts taken from reference TRBV5-6 and TRBJ2-7, reads DAGVTQSPTHLIKTRGQQVTLRCSPKSGHDTVSWYQQALGQGPQFIFQYYEEEERQRGNFPDRFSGHQFPNYSSELNVNALLLGDSALYLCASSTGFAEQYFGPGTRLTVT.

The chain couples TRBV19 to TRBJ1-1; tentatively, D is TRBD1 (5 bases). V was pared by 5 bases and J by 3 bases, with 10 bases between. Germline V gene data show CDR1 as LNHDA and CDR2 as SQIVND (reference sequence). CDR3 length: 13 residues. The CDR3 bases are TGTGCCAGTAGTCCGGGACTATACACTGAAGCTTTCTTT. Protein: CASSPGLYTEAFF.

This clone was seen just once. At one boundary the junction diverges from the germline segment, which might be a read error. The rearrangement joins TRBV28 to TRBJ2-7, with D perhaps being TRBD1 or TRBD2 (5 bases each). The CDR3 spans 15 residues. Germline-derived CDR1 and CDR2 are MDHEN and SYDVKM. CDR3 protein: CASSQGESELNIPLF. CDR3 DNA: TGTGCCAGCAGCCAAGGGGAGAGCGAACTAAACATTCCTTTATTC.

The chain links TRBV7-2 to TRBJ2-1; D possibly corresponds to TRBD2 (5 bases). Trimming took 2 bases from V and 8 from J, leaving 19 bases between them. There are 16 residues in the CDR3. Looked up from germline, CDR1 is SGHTA and CDR2 is FQGNSA. This CDR3 is CASSLPAAVKLHEQFF. CDR3 coding DNA: TGTGCCAGCAGCTTACCGGCAGCGGTTAAGCTTCATGAGCAGTTCTTC.

V and J are TRBV27 and TRBJ2-7, with 8 bases fitting TRBD2. The CDR3 totals 15 residues. Per germline, CDR1 MNHEY and CDR2 SMNVEV (reference sequence). Trimming cost V 6 bases and J 0 bases; bases outside gene matches: 7. CDR3 in amino acids: CASSRGGGASYEQYF. CDR3 nucleotide sequence: TGTGCCAGCAGCCGGGGGGGCGGGGCCTCCTACGAGCAGTACTTC.

This chain links TRBV7-9 with TRBJ1-2; 7 nucleotides line up with TRBD1. CDR3 length: 14 amino acids. Germline V gene lookup returns CDR1 SEHNR and CDR2 FQNEAQ (reference sequence). Trimming took 7 bases from V and 4 from J; bases not matched to a gene: 9. The DNA of the CDR3 is TGTGCCAGCACCCACCGGGACAGCCCCTATGGCTACACCTTC. Translating it yields CASTHRDSPYGYTF.

The chain couples TRBV29-1 to TRBJ2-7; no clear D. The V gene's germline CDR1 is SQVTM and CDR2 ANQGSEA. The CDR3 spans 13 residues. The ends were cut back, 0 bases at V and 1 base at J, with 7 bases in the middle. The CDR3: CSVEDRWSYEQYF. CDR3 DNA: TGCAGCGTTGAAGACAGATGGTCCTACGAGCAGTACTTC.

This rearrangement joins TRBV21-1 to TRBJ2-5; the table's TRBD2 call for D was not verified on the DNA. TRBV21-1 is recorded as a pseudogene. The CDR3 is made up of 16 amino acids. CDR3 amino acids: CASSKPEAVPQETQYF. CDR3 bases: TGTGCCAGCAGCAAACCCGAGGCGGTGCCCCAAGAGACCCAGTACTTC.

The chain recombines TRBV13 with TRBJ1-1, with 11 nucleotides matching TRBD1. This CDR3 comprises 15 residues. Germline V CDR1 and CDR2: PRHDT, FYEKMQ (reference sequence). The ends lost 2 bases at V and 5 bases at J; junction bases unmatched: 4. The CDR3 region is CASSLKGQGVTEAFF. The CDR3 DNA is TGTGCCAGCAGCTTAAAGGGACAGGGGGTGACTGAAGCTTTCTTT.

The rearrangement links TRBV4-2 to TRBJ1-5; the D gene is possibly TRBD1 (6 bases). The CDR3 covers 15 residues. The germline CDR1 and CDR2 sequences are LGHNA and YNFKEQ. Trimming took 4 bases from V and 3 from J, leaving 13 bases between them. The CDR3 bases are TGTGCCAGCAGCCTCCTCCGGGACAACAATCAGCCCCAGCATTTT. This encodes CASSLLRDNNQPQHF.

J is TRBJ1-1 and V is TRBV16, with D possibly TRBD1 on 5 matching bases. Trimming took 4 bases from V and 1 from J, leaving 13 bases between them. CDR3 length: 15 residues. Germline V CDR1 and CDR2: KGHSY, FQNENV. The CDR3 reads CASSPTGGTNTEAFF. CDR3 coding DNA: TGTGCCAGCAGCCCTACCGGGGGGACGAACACTGAAGCTTTCTTT.

The rearrangement links TRBV11-2 to TRBJ2-7, with no clear D. This CDR3 spans 16 amino acids. The V gene's germline CDR1 is SGHAT and CDR2 FQNNGV. With 2 bases removed from V and 3 bases from J, the gap between germline ends came to 17 bases. In DNA form, the CDR3 reads TGTGCCAGCAGCTTACAAAAGGCCCTCACAGTCTACGAGCAGTACTTC. Its translation: CASSLQKALTVYEQYF.

The chain recombines TRBV6-5 with TRBJ2-1, with TRBD2 matching 7 bases. This CDR3 is built from 15 residues. In germline, CDR1 is MNHEY, CDR2 SVGAGI. Losses at the gene ends were 1 base for V and 7 bases for J; bases not matched to a gene: 7. CDR3 sequence reads: CASSYWPAGTNEQFF. CDR3 in DNA: TGTGCCAGCAGTTACTGGCCAGCGGGGACGAATGAGCAGTTCTTC.

The rearrangement links TRBV5-1 to TRBJ2-1, with D possibly TRBD2 on 6 matching bases. The CDR3 has 12 amino acids. V gave up 10 bases and J gave up 4 bases, with 12 bases separating them. Germline V gives CDR1 SGHRS, CDR2 YFSETQ. The CDR3 region has the DNA TGCGCCTCAACGGAGGGTTACAATGAGCAGTTCTTC. The encoded protein is CASTEGYNEQFF.

The gene calls are TRBV6-6 and TRBJ1-2; no clear D gene. The CDR3 has 16 amino acids. CDR1 is MNHNY, CDR2 SVGAGI, per germline (reference sequence). Trimming removed 5 bases from V and 4 bases from J, with 20 bases in between. The CDR3 bases are TGTGCCAGCAGTCTCACCCAGCCTCGGTTCGGCTATGGCTACACCTTC. This codes for CASSLTQPRFGYGYTF.